By share, the clone carrying this T cell receptor (beta chain) ranks as medium-sized. The antigen remains unidentified. Data came from immunoSEQ multiplex PCR; TCRdb stores just in-frame clones and leaves some out. The repertoire holds thousands of clones, with roughly 80% as singletons. This entry comes from a study of PD-1 blockade in classical Hodgkin lymphoma. Study-level findings and limits: As was reported, newly diagnosed patients showed lower baseline TCR diversity than healthy donors did. Complete responders possessed baseline diversity comparable to newly diagnosed patients.

Noted time point: cycle 4 day 1 (C4D1), after five to seven weeks of nivolumab. All trial patients relapsed after autologous stem cell transplantation. The investigators isolated CD8+ T cells from thawed PBMCs using magnetic negative selection. This sequence originates from a human donor with classical Hodgkin lymphoma. The material was CD8+ T cells from blood, obtained before the fourth cycle of nivolumab.

CDR3 amino acids: CASSIGTAQPQHF. The CDR3 nucleotides read TGTGCCAGTAGTATTGGGACAGCGCAGCCCCAGCATTTT. The chain has TRBV19 and TRBJ1-5; 7 bases are shared with TRBD1. The CDR3 has 13 residues. The germline gives CDR1 LNHDA, CDR2 SQIVND (reference sequence). With V trimmed by 3 bases and J by 7 bases, 3 bases remained unmatched.